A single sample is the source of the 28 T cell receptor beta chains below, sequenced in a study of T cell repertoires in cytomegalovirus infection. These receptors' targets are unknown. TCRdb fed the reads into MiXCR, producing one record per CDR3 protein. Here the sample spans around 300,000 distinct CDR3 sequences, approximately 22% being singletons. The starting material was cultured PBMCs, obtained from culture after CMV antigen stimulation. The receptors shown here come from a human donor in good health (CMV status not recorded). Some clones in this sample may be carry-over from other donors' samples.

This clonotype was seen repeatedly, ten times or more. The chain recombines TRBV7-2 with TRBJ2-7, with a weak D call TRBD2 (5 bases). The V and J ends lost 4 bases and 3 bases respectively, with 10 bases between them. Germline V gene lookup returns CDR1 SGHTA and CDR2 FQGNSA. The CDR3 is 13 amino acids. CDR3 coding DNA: TGTGCCAGCAGCTCTTTGACTAACTACGAGCAGTACTTC. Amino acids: CASSSLTNYEQYF.

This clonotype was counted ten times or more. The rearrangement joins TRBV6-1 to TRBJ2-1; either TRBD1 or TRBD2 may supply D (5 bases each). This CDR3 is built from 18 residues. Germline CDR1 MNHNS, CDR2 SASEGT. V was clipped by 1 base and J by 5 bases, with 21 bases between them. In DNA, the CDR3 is TGTGCCAGCAGTGAAGGGGGGAGAAGGTTTGTAGCTGACAATGAGCAGTTCTTC. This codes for CASSEGGRRFVADNEQFF.

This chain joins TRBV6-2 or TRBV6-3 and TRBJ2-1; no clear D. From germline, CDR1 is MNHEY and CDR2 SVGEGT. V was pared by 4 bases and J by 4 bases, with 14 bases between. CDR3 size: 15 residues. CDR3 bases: TGTGCCAGCAGTTCGACCCTCCATGGGTACAATGAGCAGTTCTTC. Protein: CASSSTLHGYNEQFF.

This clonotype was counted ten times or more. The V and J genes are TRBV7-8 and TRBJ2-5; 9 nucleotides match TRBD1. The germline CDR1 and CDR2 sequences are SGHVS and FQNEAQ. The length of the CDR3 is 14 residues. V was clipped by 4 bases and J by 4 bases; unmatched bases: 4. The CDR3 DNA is TGTGCCAGCAGCTACCGGGACAGGGCAGAGACCCAGTACTTC. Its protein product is CASSYRDRAETQYF.

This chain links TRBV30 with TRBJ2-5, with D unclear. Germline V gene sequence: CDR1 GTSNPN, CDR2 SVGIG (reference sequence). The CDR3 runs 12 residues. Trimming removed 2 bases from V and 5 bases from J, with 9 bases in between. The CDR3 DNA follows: TGTGCCTGGAGTAGGTTGGGGGAGACCCAGTACTTC. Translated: CAWSRLGETQYF.

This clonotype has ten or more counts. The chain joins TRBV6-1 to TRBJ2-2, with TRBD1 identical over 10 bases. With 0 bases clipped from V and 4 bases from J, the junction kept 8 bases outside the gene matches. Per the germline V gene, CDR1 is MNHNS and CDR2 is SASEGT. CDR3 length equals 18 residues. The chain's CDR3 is CASSEAWGTGAGTGELFF. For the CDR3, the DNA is TGTGCCAGCAGTGAAGCTTGGGGGACAGGGGCGGGCACCGGGGAGCTGTTTTTT.

The CDR3 sequence: CASSVFTLMNTEAFF. The CDR3 nucleotides read TGTGCCAGCAGCGTATTCACGCTCATGAACACTGAAGCTTTCTTT. The chain combines TRBV5-6 with TRBJ1-1, with D unclear. The V and J ends lost 4 bases and 0 bases respectively, with 13 bases between them. CDR1 SGHDT and CDR2 YYEEEE come from the germline V gene. CDR3 size: 15 residues.

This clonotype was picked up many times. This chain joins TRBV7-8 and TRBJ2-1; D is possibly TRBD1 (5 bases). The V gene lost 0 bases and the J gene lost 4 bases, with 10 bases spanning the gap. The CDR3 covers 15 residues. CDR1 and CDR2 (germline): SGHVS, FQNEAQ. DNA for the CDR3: TGTGCCAGCAGCTTAGCGGGGCAGGATTACAATGAGCAGTTCTTC. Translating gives CASSLAGQDYNEQFF.

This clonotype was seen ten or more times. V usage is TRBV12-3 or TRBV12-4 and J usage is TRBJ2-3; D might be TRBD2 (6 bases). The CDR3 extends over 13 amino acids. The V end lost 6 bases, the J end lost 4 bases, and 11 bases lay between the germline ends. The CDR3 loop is CASSLQRADTQYF. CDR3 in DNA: TGTGCCAGCAGCCTTCAGCGGGCAGATACGCAGTATTTT.

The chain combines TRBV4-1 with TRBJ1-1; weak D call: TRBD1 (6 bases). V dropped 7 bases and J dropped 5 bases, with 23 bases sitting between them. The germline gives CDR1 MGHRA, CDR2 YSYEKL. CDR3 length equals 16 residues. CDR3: CASKIRVVSRGTEAFF. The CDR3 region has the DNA TGCGCCAGCAAGATCAGGGTGGTTTCGAGGGGGACTGAAGCTTTCTTT.

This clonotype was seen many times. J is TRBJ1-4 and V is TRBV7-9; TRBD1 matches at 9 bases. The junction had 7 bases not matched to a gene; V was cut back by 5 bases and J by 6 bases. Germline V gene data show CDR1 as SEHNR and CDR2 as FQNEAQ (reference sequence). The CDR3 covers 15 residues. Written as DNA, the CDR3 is TGTGCCAGCAGCCAACCGGGACAGGGATATGAAAAACTGTTTTTT. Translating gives CASSQPGQGYEKLFF. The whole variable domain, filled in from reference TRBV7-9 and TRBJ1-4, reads DTGVSQNPRHKITKRGQNVTFRCDPISEHNRLYWYRQTLGQGPEFLTYFQNEAQLEKSRLLSDRFSAERPKGSFSTLEIQRTEQGDSAMYLCASSQPGQGYEKLFFGSGTQLSVL.

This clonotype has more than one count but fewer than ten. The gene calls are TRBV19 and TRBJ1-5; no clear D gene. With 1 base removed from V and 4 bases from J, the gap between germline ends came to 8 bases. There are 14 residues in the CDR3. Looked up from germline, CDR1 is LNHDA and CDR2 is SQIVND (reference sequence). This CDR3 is CASSIVPGNQPQHF. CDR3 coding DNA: TGTGCCAGTAGTATAGTTCCGGGAAATCAGCCCCAGCATTTT.

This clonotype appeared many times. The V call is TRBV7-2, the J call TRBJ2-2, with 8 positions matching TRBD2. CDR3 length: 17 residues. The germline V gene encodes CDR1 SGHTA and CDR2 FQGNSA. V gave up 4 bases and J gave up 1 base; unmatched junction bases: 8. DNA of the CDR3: TGTGCCAGCAGCTCAGGCATACTAGCGGTGAACACCGGGGAGCTGTTTTTT. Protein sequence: CASSSGILAVNTGELFF.

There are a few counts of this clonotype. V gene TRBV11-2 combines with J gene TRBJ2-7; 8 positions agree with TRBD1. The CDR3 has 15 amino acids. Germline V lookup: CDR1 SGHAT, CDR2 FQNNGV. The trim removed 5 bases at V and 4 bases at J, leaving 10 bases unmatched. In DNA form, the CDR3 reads TGTGCCAGCAGCACTAACAGGGGGTTAATATACGAGCAGTACGTC. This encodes CASSTNRGLIYEQYV.

CDR3 protein: CAISDPGGERGGGYTF. The CDR3 DNA follows: TGTGCCATCAGTGATCCTGGGGGAGAGCGAGGTGGGGGCTACACCTTC. The chain joins TRBV10-3 to TRBJ1-2; D possibly corresponds to TRBD1 (5 bases). The germline V gene encodes CDR1 ENHRY and CDR2 SYGVKD. V was clipped by 3 bases and J by 8 bases, with 22 bases between them. This CDR3 is 16 amino acids long.

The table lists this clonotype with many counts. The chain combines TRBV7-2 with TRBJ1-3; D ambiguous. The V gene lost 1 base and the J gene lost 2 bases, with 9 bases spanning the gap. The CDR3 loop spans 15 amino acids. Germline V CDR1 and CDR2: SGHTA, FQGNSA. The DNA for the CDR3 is TGTGCCAGCAGCTTAGGCCCAGAGCCTGGAAACACCATATATTTT. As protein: CASSLGPEPGNTIYF.

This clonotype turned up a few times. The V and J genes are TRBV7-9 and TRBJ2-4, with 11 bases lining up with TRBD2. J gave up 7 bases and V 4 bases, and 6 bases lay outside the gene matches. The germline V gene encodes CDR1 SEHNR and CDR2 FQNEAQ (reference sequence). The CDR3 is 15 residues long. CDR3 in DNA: TGTGCCAGCAGCTCCTCCCTAGCGGGAGGCAACATTCAGTACTTC. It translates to CASSSSLAGGNIQYF.

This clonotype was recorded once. The CDR3 coding sequence is TGTGCCAGCAGTTACCTGTGGGTGTCCGGGGAGCTGTTTTTT. Residues: CASSYLWVSGELFF. The chain couples TRBV6-2 or TRBV6-3 to TRBJ2-2; D remains ambiguous. The CDR3 has 14 residues. V was shortened by 2 bases and J by 6 bases, with 10 bases between the two germline ends. CDR1 is MNHEY, CDR2 SVGEGT, per germline.

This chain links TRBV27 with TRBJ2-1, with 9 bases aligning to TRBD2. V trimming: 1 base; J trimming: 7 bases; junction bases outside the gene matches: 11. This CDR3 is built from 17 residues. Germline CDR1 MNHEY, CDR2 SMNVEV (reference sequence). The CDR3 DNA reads TGTGCCAGCAGTTTATTGGGAGCGGGAGGCCTCGGGAATGAGCAGTTCTTC. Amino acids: CASSLLGAGGLGNEQFF.

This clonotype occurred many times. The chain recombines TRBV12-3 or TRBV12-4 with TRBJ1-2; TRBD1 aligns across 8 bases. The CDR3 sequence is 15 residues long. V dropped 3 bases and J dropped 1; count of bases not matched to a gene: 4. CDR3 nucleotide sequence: TGTGCCAGCAGTTTCCAGGGGGCGCTTAACTATGGCTACACCTTC. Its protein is CASSFQGALNYGYTF.

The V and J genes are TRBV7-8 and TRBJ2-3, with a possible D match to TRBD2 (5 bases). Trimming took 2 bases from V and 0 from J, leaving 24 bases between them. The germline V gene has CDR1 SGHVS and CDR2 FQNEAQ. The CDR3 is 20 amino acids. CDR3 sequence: CASSLFGLQDAQASTDTQYF. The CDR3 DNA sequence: TGTGCCAGCAGCTTATTTGGACTTCAGGACGCCCAAGCTAGCACAGATACGCAGTATTTT.

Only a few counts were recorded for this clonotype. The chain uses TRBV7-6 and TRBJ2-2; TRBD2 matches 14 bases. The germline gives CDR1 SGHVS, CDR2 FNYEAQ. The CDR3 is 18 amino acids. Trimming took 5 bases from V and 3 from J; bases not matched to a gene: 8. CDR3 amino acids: CASSHRLAGGSDTGELFF. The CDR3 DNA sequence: TGTGCCAGCAGCCACCGACTAGCGGGAGGGTCGGACACCGGGGAGCTGTTTTTT.

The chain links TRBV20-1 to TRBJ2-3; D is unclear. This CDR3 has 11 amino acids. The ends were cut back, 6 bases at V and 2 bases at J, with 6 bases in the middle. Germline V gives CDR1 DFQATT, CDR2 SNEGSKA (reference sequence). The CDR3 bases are TGCAGTGCCATGAACACAGATACGCAGTATTTT. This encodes CSAMNTDTQYF.

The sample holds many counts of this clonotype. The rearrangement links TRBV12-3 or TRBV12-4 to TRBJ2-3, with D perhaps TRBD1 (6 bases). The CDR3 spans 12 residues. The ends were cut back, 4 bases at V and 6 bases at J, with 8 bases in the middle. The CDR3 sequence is CASSSGHDTQYF. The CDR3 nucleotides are TGTGCCAGCAGTTCGGGACACGATACGCAGTATTTT.

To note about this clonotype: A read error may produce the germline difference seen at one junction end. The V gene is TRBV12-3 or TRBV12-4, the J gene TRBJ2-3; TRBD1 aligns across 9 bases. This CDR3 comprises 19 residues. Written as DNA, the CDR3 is TGTGCCAGCACCCTCTCGGGACAGGGTACGAGGGCCAGCACTGATACGCAGTATTTT. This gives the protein CASTLSGQGTRASTDTQYF.

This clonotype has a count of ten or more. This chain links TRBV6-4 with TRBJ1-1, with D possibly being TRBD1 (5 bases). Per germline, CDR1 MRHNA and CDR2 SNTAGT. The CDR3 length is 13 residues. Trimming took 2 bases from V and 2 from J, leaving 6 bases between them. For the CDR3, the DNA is TGTGCCAGCAGTGACCGGGACAACACTGAAGCTTTCTTT. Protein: CASSDRDNTEAFF.

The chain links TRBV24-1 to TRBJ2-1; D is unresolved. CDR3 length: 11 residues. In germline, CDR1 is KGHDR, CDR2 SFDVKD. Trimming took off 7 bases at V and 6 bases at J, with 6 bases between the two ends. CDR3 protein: CATRGGNEQFF. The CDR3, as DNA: TGTGCCACCAGGGGTGGCAATGAGCAGTTCTTC.

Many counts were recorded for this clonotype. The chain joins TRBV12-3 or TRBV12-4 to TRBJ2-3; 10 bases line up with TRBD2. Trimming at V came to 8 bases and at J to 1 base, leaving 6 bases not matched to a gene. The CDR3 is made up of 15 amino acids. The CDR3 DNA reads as TGTGCCAGCGCTAGCGGGAGCGGGGGCACAGATACGCAGTATTTT. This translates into CASASGSGGTDTQYF.